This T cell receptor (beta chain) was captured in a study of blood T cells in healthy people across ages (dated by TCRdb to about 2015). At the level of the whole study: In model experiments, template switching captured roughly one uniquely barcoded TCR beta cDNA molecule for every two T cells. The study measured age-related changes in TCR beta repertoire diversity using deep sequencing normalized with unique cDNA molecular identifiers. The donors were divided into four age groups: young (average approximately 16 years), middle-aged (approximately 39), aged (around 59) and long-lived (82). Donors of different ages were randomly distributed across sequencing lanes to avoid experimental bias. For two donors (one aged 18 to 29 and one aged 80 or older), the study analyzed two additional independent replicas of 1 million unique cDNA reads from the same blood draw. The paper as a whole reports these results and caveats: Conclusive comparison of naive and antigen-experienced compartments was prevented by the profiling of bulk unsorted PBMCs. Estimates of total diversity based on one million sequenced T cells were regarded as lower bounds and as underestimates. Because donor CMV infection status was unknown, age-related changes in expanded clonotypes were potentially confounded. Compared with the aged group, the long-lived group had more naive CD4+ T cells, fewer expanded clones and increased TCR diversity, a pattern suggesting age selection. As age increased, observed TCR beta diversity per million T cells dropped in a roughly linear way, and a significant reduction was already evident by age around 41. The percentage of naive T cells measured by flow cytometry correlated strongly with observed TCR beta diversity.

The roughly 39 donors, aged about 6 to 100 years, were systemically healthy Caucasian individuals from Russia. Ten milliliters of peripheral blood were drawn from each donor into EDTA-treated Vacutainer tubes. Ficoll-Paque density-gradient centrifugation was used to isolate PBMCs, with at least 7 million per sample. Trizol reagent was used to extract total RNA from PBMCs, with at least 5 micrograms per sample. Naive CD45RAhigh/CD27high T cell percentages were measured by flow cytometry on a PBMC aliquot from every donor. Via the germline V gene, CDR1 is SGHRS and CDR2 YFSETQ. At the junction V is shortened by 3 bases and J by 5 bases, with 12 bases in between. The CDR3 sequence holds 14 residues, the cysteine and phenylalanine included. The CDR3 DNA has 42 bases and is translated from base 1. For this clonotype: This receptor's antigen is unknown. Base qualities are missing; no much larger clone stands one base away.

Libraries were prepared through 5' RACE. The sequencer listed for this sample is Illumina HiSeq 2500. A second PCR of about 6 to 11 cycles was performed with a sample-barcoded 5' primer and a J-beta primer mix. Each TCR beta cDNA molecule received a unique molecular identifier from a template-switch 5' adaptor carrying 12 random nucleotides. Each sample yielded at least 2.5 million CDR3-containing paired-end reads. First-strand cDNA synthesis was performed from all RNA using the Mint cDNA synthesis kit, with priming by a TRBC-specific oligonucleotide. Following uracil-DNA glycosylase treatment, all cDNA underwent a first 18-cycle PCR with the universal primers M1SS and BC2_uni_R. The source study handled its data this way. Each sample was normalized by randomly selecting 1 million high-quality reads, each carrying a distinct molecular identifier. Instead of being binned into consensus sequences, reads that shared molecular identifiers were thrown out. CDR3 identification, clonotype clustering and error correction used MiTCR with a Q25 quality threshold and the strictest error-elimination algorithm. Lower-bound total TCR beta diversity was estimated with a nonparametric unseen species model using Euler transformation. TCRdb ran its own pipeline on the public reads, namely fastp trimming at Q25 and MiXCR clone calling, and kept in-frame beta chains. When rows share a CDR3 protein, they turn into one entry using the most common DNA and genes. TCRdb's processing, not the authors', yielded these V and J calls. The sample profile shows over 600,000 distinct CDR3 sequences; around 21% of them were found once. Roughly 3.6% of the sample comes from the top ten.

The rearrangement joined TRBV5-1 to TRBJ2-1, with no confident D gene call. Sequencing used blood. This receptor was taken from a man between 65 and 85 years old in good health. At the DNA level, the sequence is TGCGCCAGCAGCTGGGGTGCAGGAAACAATGAGCAGTTCTTC. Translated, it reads CASSWGAGNNEQFF.